Presented here are 3 T cell receptor beta chains from one specimen sequenced in a study of blood T cell repertoires in COVID-19. Here immunoSEQ multiplex PCR was the method, and the copy in TCRdb shows in-frame clones only, minus some. The profile covers some 490,000 clones, with 75% to 90% appearing a single time and approximately 8.3% taken by the ten largest. The sequenced sample consisted of PBMCs or T cells enriched from blood (not recorded which). These receptors were obtained from a woman aged 55 to 70 who had recovered from COVID-19.

The rearrangement links TRBV5-6 to TRBJ1-2; 7 nucleotides line up with TRBD1. In germline, CDR1 is SGHDT, CDR2 YYEEEE. V shed 10 bases, J shed 4 bases, and the junction held 10 bases outside the gene matches. CDR3 length equals 13 residues. CDR3 nucleotides: TGTGCCTCCACAGGGGTAGATATCTATGGCTACACCTTC. This gives the protein CASTGVDIYGYTF.

The gene calls are TRBV11-3 and TRBJ2-2, with unresolved D. The CDR3 has 13 residues. Deletions cut 3 bases from V and 3 bases from J, with 5 bases between. Germline loops: CDR1 SGHNT, CDR2 YENEEA. The CDR3 nucleotides are TGTGCCAGCAGCTTTTCCTACACCGGGGAGCTGTTTTTT. It specifies CASSFSYTGELFF.

This clone was seen a single time. The J gene is TRBJ2-5, the V gene TRBV6-5; perhaps TRBD1 as D (5 bases). The ends were cut back, 0 bases at V and 5 bases at J, with 10 bases in the middle. The CDR3 runs to 14 residues. CDR1 is MNHEY, CDR2 SVGAGI, per germline. For the CDR3, the DNA is TGTGCCAGCAGTTACTCGGCAGGGTCGGAGACCCAGTACTTC. This gives the protein CASSYSAGSETQYF.